Shown below are 5 T cell receptor beta chains from a single sample sequenced in a study of blood T cell repertoires in COVID-19. This table comes from immunoSEQ multiplex PCR, and its TCRdb copy is limited to in-frame clones, with some not included. Of about 110,000 clones in the sample, approximately 65% were seen once. The sequenced material came from peripheral blood. The source of these receptors is a woman aged 55-75 years with acute or convalescent COVID-19.

V and J are TRBV19 and TRBJ1-1; 7 nucleotides agree with TRBD1. The CDR3 is 13 amino acids. Germline V gene sequence: CDR1 LNHDA, CDR2 SQIVND (reference sequence). After removal of 5 bases from V and 9 bases from J, the junction contained 9 bases not matched to a gene. CDR3: CASSVRDRGQAFF. The DNA of the CDR3 is TGTGCCAGTAGTGTCCGGGACAGAGGCCAAGCTTTCTTT.

The V call is TRBV5-1, the J call TRBJ1-1; the D gene is possibly TRBD1 (6 bases). CDR1 and CDR2 (germline): SGHRS, YFSETQ. The CDR3 contains 12 residues. V lost 0 bases to trimming and J lost 7 bases, with 7 bases between them. The CDR3 loop reads CASSLETGEAFF. The DNA of the CDR3 is TGCGCCAGCAGCTTGGAGACAGGTGAAGCTTTCTTT.

This clone is a singleton in its sample. The rearrangement joins TRBV30 to TRBJ1-2; D unresolved. The CDR3 runs 16 residues. From germline, CDR1 is GTSNPN and CDR2 SVGIG (reference sequence). The germline V and J ends were trimmed by 0 bases and 0 bases, with 14 bases remaining between them. The CDR3 DNA sequence: TGTGCCTGGAGTGTGAAGCACCTAAAAGCTAACTATGGCTACACCTTC. Translation gives CAWSVKHLKANYGYTF.

This sequence joins TRBV13 and TRBJ2-7; 14 bases line up with TRBD2. The CDR3 consists of 17 residues. With V trimmed by 5 bases and J by 0 bases, 6 bases remained unmatched. Per germline, CDR1 PRHDT and CDR2 FYEKMQ (reference sequence). This CDR3 is CASSVQGLAGASYEQYF. The CDR3, as DNA: TGTGCCAGCAGCGTACAGGGACTAGCGGGGGCCTCCTACGAGCAGTACTTC.

The genes are TRBV10-3 and TRBJ2-3, with 9 bases aligning to TRBD2. V trimming: 4 bases; J trimming: 3 bases; junction bases outside the gene matches: 5. This CDR3 has 15 residues. Germline CDR1 is ENHRY and CDR2 is SYGVKD. The CDR3, as DNA: TGTGCCATCAGTGCCCAGCGGGGGGTAACAGATACGCAGTATTTT. The encoded protein is CAISAQRGVTDTQYF.